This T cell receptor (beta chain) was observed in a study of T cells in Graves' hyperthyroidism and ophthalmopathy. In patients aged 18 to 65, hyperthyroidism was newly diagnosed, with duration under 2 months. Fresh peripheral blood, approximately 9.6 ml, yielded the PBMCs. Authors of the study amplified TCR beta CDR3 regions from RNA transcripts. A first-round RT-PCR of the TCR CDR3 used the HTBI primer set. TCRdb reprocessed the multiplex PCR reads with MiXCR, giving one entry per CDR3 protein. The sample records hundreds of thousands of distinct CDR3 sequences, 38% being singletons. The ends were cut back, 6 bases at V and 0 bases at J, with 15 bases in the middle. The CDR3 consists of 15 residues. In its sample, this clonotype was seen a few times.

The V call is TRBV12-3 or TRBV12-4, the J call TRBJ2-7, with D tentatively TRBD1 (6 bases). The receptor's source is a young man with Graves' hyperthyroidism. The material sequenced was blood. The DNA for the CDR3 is TGTGCCAGCAGCTTCGGGACAATGAGCTCCTACGAGCAGTACTTC. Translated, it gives CASSFGTMSSYEQYF.